These 18 T cell receptor beta chains share one sample of origin, sequenced in a study of immune characterization of retroperitoneal liposarcoma. TCRdb itself ran the PCR reads through MiXCR, one entry per CDR3 protein. Counted here are 9,000 to 10,000 distinct CDR3 sequences, roughly 25% occurring once; the ten biggest clones make up over 6.5%. The source material was tumor tissue. Every receptor here comes from a male donor with retroperitoneal liposarcoma.

V is TRBV6-6 and J is TRBJ2-5; TRBD1 might be the D (6 bases). The DNA end is more similar to TRBJ2-1, so the J call may be wrong. CDR3 size: 14 residues. The germline V gene encodes CDR1 MNHNY and CDR2 SVGAGI (reference sequence). The CDR3 DNA reads TGTGCCAGCAGTTACTCGAGGACAGTCTACGAGCAGTTCTTC. It codes for CASSYSRTVYEQFF.

This clonotype was counted between two and nine times. The chain carries TRBV7-6 and TRBJ1-5; D is unclear. The CDR3 has 14 residues. Germline assignment: CDR1 SGHVS and CDR2 FNYEAQ. V was pared by 1 base and J by 6 bases, with 10 bases between. The CDR3 bases are TGTGCCAGCAGCTTAGTGGGGTTCGGTCAGCCCCAGCATTTT. Amino acids: CASSLVGFGQPQHF.

This chain joins TRBV4-1 and TRBJ1-2, with D hard to call. V lost 0 bases to trimming and J lost 7 bases, with 18 bases between them. CDR1 MGHRA and CDR2 YSYEKL come from the germline V gene. The CDR3 is made up of 16 amino acids. The CDR3 here is CASSQDPRARVFGYTF. The CDR3 DNA is TGCGCCAGCAGCCAAGATCCTCGCGCGCGGGTATTTGGCTACACCTTC.

V is TRBV27 and J is TRBJ2-3; D is possibly TRBD1 (5 bases). The DNA end lines up better with TRBJ2-1; the J call may be wrong. The CDR3 is 15 amino acids. Germline V gene data show CDR1 as MNHEY and CDR2 as SMNVEV (reference sequence). CDR3 nucleotide sequence: TGTGCCAGCAGTTTAATGCGGCAGGGCGACAAGACCCAGTTCTTC. Its translation is CASSLMRQGDKTQFF.

The chain is built from TRBV10-3 and TRBJ2-1, with D possibly TRBD1 on 5 matching bases. The CDR3 sequence is 13 residues long. Per germline, CDR1 ENHRY and CDR2 SYGVKD. The V and J ends lost 11 bases and 5 bases respectively, with 16 bases between them. DNA for the CDR3: TGTGCCGTACAGATATCAGGGAACAATGAGCAGTTCTTC. Amino acids: CAVQISGNNEQFF.

Many counts were recorded for this clonotype. V gene TRBV12-3 or TRBV12-4 combines with J gene TRBJ1-5; a weak D match, TRBD1 (5 bases). V lost 5 bases and J lost 7, with 15 bases in between. The CDR3 sequence is 14 residues long. The CDR3 spells CASSHGQGRQPQHF. CDR3 bases: TGTGCCAGCAGTCACGGCCAGGGACGACAGCCCCAGCATTTT.

This sequence joins TRBV7-8 and TRBJ2-2; 7 nucleotides agree with TRBD2. Germline V gives CDR1 SGHVS, CDR2 FQNEAQ. The CDR3 covers 14 residues. V shed 3 bases, J shed 7 bases, and the junction held 5 bases outside the gene matches. Here the CDR3 reads CASSFGLGVGELFF. In DNA form, the CDR3 reads TGTGCCAGCAGCTTTGGACTAGGGGTCGGGGAGCTGTTTTTT.

In its sample, this clonotype is medium-sized. This sequence joins TRBV6-1 and TRBJ2-2; 7 bases are shared with TRBD1. This CDR3 region has 14 residues. The V segment lost 6 bases and the J segment 4 bases; nucleotides outside the gene matches: 5. Germline V CDR1 and CDR2: MNHNS, SASEGT. CDR3 DNA: TGTGCCAGCAGCTACAGGGGTCGCACCGGGGAGCTGTTTTTT. This sequence encodes CASSYRGRTGELFF.

V usage is TRBV25-1 and J usage is TRBJ2-5; D not resolved. The DNA end lines up better with TRBJ2-4; the J call may be wrong. The germline CDR1 and CDR2 sequences are MGHDK and SYGVNS. This CDR3 has 17 residues. Written as DNA, the CDR3 is TGTGCCAGCAGTGAAGCCAGACAACCCCTAGCCAAAAACATTCAGTACTTC. Translation: CASSEARQPLAKNIQYF.

The J gene is TRBJ1-2, the V gene TRBV7-4; TRBD1 aligns across 9 bases. V lost 5 bases, J lost 3 bases, and 13 bases stayed unmatched. The germline V gene has CDR1 SGHVT and CDR2 SQSDAQ. This CDR3 is built from 17 residues. Here the CDR3 reads CASSRRDRVPFDYGYTF. CDR3 DNA: TGTGCCAGCAGCCGCCGGGACAGGGTCCCCTTCGACTATGGCTACACCTTC.

This clonotype was seen ten or more times. The gene calls are TRBV6-1 and TRBJ2-5, with 7 bases identical to TRBD2. The germline V gene has CDR1 MNHNS and CDR2 SASEGT. The CDR3 length is 16 residues. Trimming took 0 bases from V and 2 from J; bases not matched to a gene: 6. The CDR3 region has the DNA TGTGCCAGCAGTGAAGCCCGGGCTAGCGGACAAGAGACCCAGTACTTC. Its protein is CASSEARASGQETQYF.

This clonotype is termed medium-sized. The chain uses TRBV7-2 and TRBJ2-1, with TRBD1 matching over 7 bases. This CDR3 is 14 amino acids long. The trim removed 1 base at V and 12 bases at J, leaving 9 bases unmatched. From germline, CDR1 is SGHTA and CDR2 FQGNSA. The CDR3 coding sequence is TGTGCCAGCAGCTTAGGGTGGCAGGGGGAGCGGCAGTTCTTC. Its translation is CASSLGWQGERQFF.

The V and J genes are TRBV6-1 and TRBJ2-1, with D possibly matching TRBD2 (5 bases). The V and J ends lost 1 base and 1 base respectively, with 8 bases between them. The CDR3 consists of 15 residues. CDR1 MNHNS and CDR2 SASEGT come from the germline V gene. CDR3 residues: CASSEEVASYNEQFF. CDR3 coding DNA: TGTGCCAGCAGTGAAGAGGTAGCGTCCTACAATGAGCAGTTCTTC.

As concerns this clonotype: Given a much more abundant clone one base away, this may be a read error. V gene TRBV6-1 combines with J gene TRBJ2-2; TRBD2 matches 7 bases. The CDR3 runs 15 residues. Germline V CDR1 and CDR2: MNHNS, SASEGT. CDR3 bases: TGTGCCAACAGTGGAGCGGGACTGGGTACCGGGGAGCTGTTTTTT. This gives the protein CANSGAGLGTGELFF.

The chain has TRBV12-3 or TRBV12-4 and TRBJ2-3; TRBD2 is a possible D gene (6 bases). Trimming took 5 bases from V and 2 from J, leaving 17 bases between them. This CDR3 is 16 amino acids long. The CDR3 coding sequence is TGTGCCAGCAGTATAATACGTCTAGCGCTCACAGATACGCAGTATTTT. Residues: CASSIIRLALTDTQYF.

By share, this clonotype ranks as medium-sized. This rearrangement joins TRBV6-1 to TRBJ2-5, with D possibly being TRBD1 (6 bases). V lost 5 bases and J lost 5, with 18 bases in between. This CDR3 comprises 15 residues. The germline CDR1 and CDR2 sequences are MNHNS and SASEGT. In DNA, the CDR3 is TGTGCCAGCAGTCTCTACAGGGATGCATGGGAGACCCAGTACTTC. As protein: CASSLYRDAWETQYF.

The genes are TRBV7-9 and TRBJ2-2; 7 positions match TRBD1. Germline V CDR1 and CDR2: SEHNR, FQNEAQ (reference sequence). This CDR3 region has 14 residues. V trimming: 5 bases; J trimming: 4 bases; junction bases outside the gene matches: 4. The CDR3 protein is CASSVGQITGELFF. Here the CDR3 DNA reads TGTGCCAGCAGCGTGGGACAGATCACCGGGGAGCTGTTTTTT.

The sample holds one count of this clonotype. The rearrangement uses TRBV6-1 and TRBJ1-6; the D is unclear. Germline V gives CDR1 MNHNS, CDR2 SASEGT. The ends were cut back, 6 bases at V and 0 bases at J, with 18 bases in the middle. The CDR3 is made up of 18 amino acids. DNA of the CDR3: TGTGCCAGCAGACAAGTCCGGGCAGGTTTCTCCTATAATTCACCCCTCCACTTT. Amino acid sequence: CASRQVRAGFSYNSPLHF.